This T cell receptor beta chain was captured in a study of technical replicates of blood from several donors (TCRdb year 2017). The CDR3 starts with the cysteine, ends with the phenylalanine, and has 13 residues. The DNA shown is the 39-base CDR3, in frame from base 1. Based on the germline V gene, the CDR1 and CDR2 sequences are SGHVS and FQNEAQ. V and J are truncated by 1 base and 5 bases respectively, leaving an intervening sequence of 8 bases. Remarks on this clone: Its antigen is not yet known. No base quality information exists; no much larger clone differs at one position.

The library was generated by the immunoSEQ multiplex PCR assay. TCRdb re-hosts the immuneACCESS table, in-frame sequences only. Its copies lack some clones; in the studies checked, an unresolved V gene accounts for under half of them, and the cause for the rest is not known. The sample records tens of thousands of clones, approximately 91% of which are singletons. About 4.7% of the sample comes from the top ten. The clonotype originates from a human donor in good health. Some clones in this sample may be carry-over from other donors' samples. The chain links TRBV7-8 with TRBJ2-5, with no confident D gene call. The sequenced sample was PBMCs. The nucleotides read TGTGCCAGCAGCTTAGGGAGCTGGGAGACCCAGTACTTC. Translated, this gives CASSLGSWETQYF.